This T cell receptor beta chain was found in a study of early T cells in non-severe SARS-CoV-2 infection. Turning to the study itself: RNA in bulk from unsorted whole blood was sequenced, and chains were unpaired.

Researchers attached unique molecular identifiers to individual cDNA molecules. TCRdb ran MiXCR on the 5' RACE reads and lists one entry per CDR3 protein. Of 60,000 to 90,000 distinct CDR3 sequences in the sample, about 16% were seen once. This clonotype was recorded a few times. Its antigen is unknown. CDR3 size: 12 residues. CDR1 is SGHNT, CDR2 YYREEE, per germline (reference sequence). Trimming took 4 bases from V and 5 from J, leaving 10 bases between them. Findings and limits, study-wide: Sequences matched to VDJdb favored anti-spike CD8 responses, while private and CD4 specificities were missed.

Sequenced sample: whole blood. This rearrangement joins TRBV5-4 to TRBJ2-7; D might be TRBD1 or TRBD2, each matching 5 bases. This TCR derives from an adult who was a healthcare worker with PCR-confirmed SARS-CoV-2 infection or an uninfected control (not recorded which). The CDR3 nucleotides read TGTGCCAGCAGCCTCACGGGGCACGAGCAGTACTTC. Protein product: CASSLTGHEQYF. The full variable domain, with the rest looked up from reference TRBV5-4 and TRBJ2-7, is ETGVTQSPTHLIKTRGQQVTLRCSSQSGHNTVSWYQQALGQGPQFIFQYYREEENGRGNFPPRFSGLQFPNYSSELNVNALELDDSALYLCASSLTGHEQYFGPGTRLTVT.